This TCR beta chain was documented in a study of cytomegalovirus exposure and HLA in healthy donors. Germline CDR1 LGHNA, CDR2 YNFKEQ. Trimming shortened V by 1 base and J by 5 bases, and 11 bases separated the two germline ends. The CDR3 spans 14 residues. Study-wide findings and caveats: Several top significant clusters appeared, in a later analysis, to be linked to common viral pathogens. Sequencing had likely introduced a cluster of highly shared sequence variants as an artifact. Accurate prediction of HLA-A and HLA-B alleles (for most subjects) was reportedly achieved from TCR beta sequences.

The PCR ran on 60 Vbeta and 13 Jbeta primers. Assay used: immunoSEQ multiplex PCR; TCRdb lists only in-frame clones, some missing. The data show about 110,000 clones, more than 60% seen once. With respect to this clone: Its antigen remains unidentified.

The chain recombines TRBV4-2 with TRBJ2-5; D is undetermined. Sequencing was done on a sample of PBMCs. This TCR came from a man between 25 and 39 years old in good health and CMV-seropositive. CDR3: CASSQVGTSETQYF. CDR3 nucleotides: TGTGCCAGCAGCCAAGTCGGTACGTCTGAGACCCAGTACTTC.